This T cell receptor beta chain derives from a study of shared clonotypes between healthy human individuals. Overall study findings and caveats: Clonotypes shared by all four donors outscored non-shared clonotypes in generation probability.

Details on this clone: Its antigen remains unknown.

Trimming removed 3 bases at V and 7 bases at J, with 21 bases between. The CDR3 totals 16 residues. Germline CDR1 and CDR2: KGHSH and LQKENI. Per the original methods: Without quality scores, immunoSEQ junctional reads could not be filtered like full-length reads. Here immunoSEQ multiplex PCR was the method, and the copy in TCRdb shows in-frame clones only, minus some. V and J calls and clone size are as listed in that table; D and trimming were resolved from the DNA. The repertoire holds 2 million to 3 million clones, with 93% as singletons. The sample was naive CD4+ T cells from PBMCs. The subset is: CD45RA+ positively selected. V is TRBV18 and J is TRBJ1-2; perhaps TRBD1 as D (6 bases). This receptor was taken from a man between 18 and 29 years old in good health. Some clones in this sample may be carry-over from other donors' samples. CDR3 region: CASSPGRWGAQLGYTF. Written as DNA, the CDR3 is TGTGCCAGCTCACCGGGGCGTTGGGGGGCGCAACTTGGCTACACCTTC.